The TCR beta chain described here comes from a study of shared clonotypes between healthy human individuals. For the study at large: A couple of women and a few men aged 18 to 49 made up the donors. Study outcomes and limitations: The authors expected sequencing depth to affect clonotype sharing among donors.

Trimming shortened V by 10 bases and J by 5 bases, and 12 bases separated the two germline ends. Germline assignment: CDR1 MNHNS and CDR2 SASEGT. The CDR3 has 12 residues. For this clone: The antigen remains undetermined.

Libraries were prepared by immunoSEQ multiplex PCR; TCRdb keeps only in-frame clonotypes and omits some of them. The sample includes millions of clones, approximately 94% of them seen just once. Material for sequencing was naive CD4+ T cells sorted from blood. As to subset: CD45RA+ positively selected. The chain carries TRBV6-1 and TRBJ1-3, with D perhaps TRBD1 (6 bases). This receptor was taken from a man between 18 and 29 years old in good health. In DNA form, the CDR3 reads TGTGCCACTACGGACAGACGAAACACCATATATTTT. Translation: CATTDRRNTIYF.